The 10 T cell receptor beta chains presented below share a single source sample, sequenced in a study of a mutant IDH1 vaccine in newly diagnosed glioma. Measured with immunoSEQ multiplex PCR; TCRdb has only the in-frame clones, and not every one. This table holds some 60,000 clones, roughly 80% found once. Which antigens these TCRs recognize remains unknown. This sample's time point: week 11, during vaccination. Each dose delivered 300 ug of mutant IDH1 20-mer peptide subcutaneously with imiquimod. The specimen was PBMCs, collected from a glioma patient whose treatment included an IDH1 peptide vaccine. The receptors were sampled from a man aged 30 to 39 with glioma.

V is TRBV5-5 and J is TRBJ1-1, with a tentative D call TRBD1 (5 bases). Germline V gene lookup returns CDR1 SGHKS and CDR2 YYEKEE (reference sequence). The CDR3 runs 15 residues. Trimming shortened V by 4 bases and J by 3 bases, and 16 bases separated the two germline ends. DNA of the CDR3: TGTGCCAGCAGCCAAGGGGCGGTGGCGTACACTGAAGCTTTCTTT. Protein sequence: CASSQGAVAYTEAFF.

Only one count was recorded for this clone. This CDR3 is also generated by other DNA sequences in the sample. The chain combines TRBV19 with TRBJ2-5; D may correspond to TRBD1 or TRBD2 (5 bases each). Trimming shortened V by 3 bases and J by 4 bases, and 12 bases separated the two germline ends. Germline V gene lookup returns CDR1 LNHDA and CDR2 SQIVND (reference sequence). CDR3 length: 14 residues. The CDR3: CASSIGTTPETQYF. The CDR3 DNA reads TGTGCCAGTAGTATTGGGACGACGCCAGAGACCCAGTACTTC.

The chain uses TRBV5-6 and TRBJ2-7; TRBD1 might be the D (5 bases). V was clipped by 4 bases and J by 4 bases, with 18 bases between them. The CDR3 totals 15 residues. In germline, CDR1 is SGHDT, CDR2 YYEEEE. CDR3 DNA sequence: TGTGCCAGCAGCCTAGGATCAGGGTTCAATTACGAGCAGTACTTC. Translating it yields CASSLGSGFNYEQYF.

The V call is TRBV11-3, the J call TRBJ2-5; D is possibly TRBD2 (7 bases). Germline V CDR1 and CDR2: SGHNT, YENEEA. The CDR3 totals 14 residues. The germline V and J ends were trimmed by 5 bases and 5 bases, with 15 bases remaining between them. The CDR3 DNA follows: TGTGCCAGCAGCCATGGGGGGGGCGCGGAGACCCAGTACTTC. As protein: CASSHGGGAETQYF.

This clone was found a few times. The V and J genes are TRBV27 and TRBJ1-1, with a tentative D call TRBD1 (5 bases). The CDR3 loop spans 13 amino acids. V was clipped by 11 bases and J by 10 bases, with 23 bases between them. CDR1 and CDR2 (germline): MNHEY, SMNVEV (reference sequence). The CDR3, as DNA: TGTGCCTCCAGCAGAGAGGGGAATGATGTAGCTTTCTTT. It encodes CASSREGNDVAFF.

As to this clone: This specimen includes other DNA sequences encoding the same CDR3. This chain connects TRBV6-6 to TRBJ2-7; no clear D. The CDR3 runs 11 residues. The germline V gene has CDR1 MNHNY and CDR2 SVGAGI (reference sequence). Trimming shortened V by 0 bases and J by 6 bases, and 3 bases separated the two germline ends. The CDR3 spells CASSYSGEQYF. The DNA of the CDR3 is TGTGCCAGCAGTTACTCTGGCGAGCAGTACTTC.

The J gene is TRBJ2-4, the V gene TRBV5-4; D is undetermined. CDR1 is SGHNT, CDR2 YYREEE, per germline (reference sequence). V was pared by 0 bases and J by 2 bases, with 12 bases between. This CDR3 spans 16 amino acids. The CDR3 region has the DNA TGTGCCAGCAGCTTGGAGCCTGTGTCGACCAAAAACATTCAGTACTTC. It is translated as CASSLEPVSTKNIQYF.

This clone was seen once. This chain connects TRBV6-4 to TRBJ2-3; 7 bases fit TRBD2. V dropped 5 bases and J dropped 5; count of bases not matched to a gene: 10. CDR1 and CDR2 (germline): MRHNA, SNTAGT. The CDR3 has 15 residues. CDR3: CASSLGGRLQDTQYF. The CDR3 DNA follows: TGTGCCAGCAGTCTCGGCGGGAGACTACAAGATACGCAGTATTTT.

CDR3 in amino acids: CASRRQGDNEQFF. The CDR3 DNA follows: TGCGCCAGCAGAAGACAGGGGGACAATGAGCAGTTCTTC. The V and J genes are TRBV10-2 and TRBJ2-1, with 9 bases lining up with TRBD1. This CDR3 is 13 amino acids long. The junction had 2 bases not matched to a gene; V was cut back by 6 bases and J by 5 bases. Germline values: CDR1 WSHSY, CDR2 SAAADI.

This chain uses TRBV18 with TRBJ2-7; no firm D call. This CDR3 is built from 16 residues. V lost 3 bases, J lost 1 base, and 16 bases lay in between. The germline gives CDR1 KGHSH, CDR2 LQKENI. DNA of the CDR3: TGTGCCAGCTCACCCGCCCGGCAGGCCGTTTCCTACGAGCAGTACTTC. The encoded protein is CASSPARQAVSYEQYF.